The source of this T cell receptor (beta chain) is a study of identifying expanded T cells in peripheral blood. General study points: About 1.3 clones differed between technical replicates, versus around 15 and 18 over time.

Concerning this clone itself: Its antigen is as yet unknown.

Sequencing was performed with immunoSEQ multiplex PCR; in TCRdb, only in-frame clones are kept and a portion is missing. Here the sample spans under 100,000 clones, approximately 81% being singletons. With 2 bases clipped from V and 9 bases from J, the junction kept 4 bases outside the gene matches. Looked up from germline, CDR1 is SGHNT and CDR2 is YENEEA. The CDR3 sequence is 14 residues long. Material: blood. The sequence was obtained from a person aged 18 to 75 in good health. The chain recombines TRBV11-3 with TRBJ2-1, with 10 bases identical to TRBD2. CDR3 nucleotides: TGTGCCAGCAGCTTAAGCGGGGGGGTCGGTGAGCAGTTCTTC. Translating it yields CASSLSGGVGEQFF.